The clone carrying this T cell receptor beta chain was seen a handful of times. This specimen comes from a study of blood T cell repertoires in COVID-19. Germline V gene sequence: CDR1 KGHDR, CDR2 SFDVKD. V lost 4 bases, J lost 2 bases, and 11 bases stayed unmatched. The CDR3 runs to 17 residues. Here immunoSEQ multiplex PCR was the method, and the copy in TCRdb shows in-frame clones only, minus some. This sample yields around 230,000 clones, of which about 83% are seen a single time; about 8.9% belongs to the top ten. The chain uses TRBV24-1 and TRBJ1-2; 8 bases are shared with TRBD1. Source material: peripheral blood. This TCR was sampled from a woman aged 50 to 60 with acute or convalescent COVID-19. The CDR3 protein is CATSDPGTGPENYGYTF. DNA for the CDR3: TGTGCCACCAGTGACCCCGGGACAGGCCCTGAAAACTATGGCTACACCTTC.